Given below is one T cell receptor beta chain in context. Antigen specificity is unknown. The sample comes from a study of CD8 T cells in ankylosing spondylitis. General study findings and limits: In peripheral blood, disease-linked CD8+ clones occurred at relatively low frequencies.

A single record per CDR3 protein comes from TCRdb applying MiXCR to the 5' RACE reads. The sample holds under 450,000 distinct CDR3 sequences; 20% to 25% are singletons and the top ten take roughly 14%. V shed 5 bases and J shed 5 bases, with 14 bases lying between them. Germline lookup yields CDR1 SGHTA and CDR2 FQGNSA. The CDR3 covers 14 residues. This TCR came from a male donor with ankylosing spondylitis or in good health (not recorded which). Sequenced input: blood, either unsorted or a sorted T cell fraction (not recorded which). J is TRBJ2-3 and V is TRBV7-2, with D perhaps TRBD1 or TRBD2 (6 bases each). The DNA of the CDR3 is TGTGCCAGCAGCCCTCAGGGGAGGAGAGATACGCAGTATTTT. Amino acid sequence: CASSPQGRRDTQYF.